This TCR beta chain is drawn from a study of identical twins. This clonotype was picked up a small number of times. MiXCR, applied by TCRdb to the 5' RACE reads, yields one record per CDR3 protein. The sample shows about 520,000 distinct CDR3 sequences, roughly a fifth of them seen only once. The CDR3 runs 18 residues. In germline, CDR1 is SGHRS, CDR2 YFSETQ. Trimming took 5 bases from V and 3 from J; bases not matched to a gene: 12. The same sample was also studied in work on T cells expressing NK-cell markers. As reported in that work: CD3+CD56+NKG2C+, CD3+CD56+NKG2C- and CD3+CD56-NKG2C+ T cells, once sorted, supplied the TCR beta repertoires. Certain NKG2C+ T cell clones were expanded, and their HCMV specificity remained unclear.

The receptor was derived from a woman between 18 and 29 years old in good health. Sequenced input: CD4+ T cells sorted from blood. The chain recombines TRBV5-1 with TRBJ2-5; 14 positions agree with TRBD2. Here the CDR3 DNA reads TGCGCCAGCAGGATGGGGACTAGCGGGAGTTTGGTTGAAGAGACCCAGTACTTC. Its translation is CASRMGTSGSLVEETQYF.